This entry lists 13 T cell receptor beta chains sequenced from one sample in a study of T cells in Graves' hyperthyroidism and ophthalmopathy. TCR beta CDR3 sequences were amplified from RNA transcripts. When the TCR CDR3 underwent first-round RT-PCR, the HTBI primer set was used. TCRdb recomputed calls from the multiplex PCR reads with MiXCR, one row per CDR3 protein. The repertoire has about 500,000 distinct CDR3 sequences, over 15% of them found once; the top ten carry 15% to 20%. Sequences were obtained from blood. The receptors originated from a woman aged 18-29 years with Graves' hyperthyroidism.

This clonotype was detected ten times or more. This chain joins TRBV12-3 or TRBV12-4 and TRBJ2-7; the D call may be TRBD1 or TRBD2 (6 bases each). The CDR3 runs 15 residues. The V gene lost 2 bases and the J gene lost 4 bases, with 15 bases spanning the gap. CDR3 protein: CASSLRGAVRYEQYF. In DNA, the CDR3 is TGTGCCAGCAGTTTAAGGGGGGCAGTCCGGTACGAGCAGTACTTC.

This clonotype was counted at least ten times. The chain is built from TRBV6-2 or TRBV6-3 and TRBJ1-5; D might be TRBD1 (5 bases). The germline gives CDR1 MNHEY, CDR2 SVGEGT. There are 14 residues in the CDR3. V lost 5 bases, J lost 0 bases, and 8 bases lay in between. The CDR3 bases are TGTGCCAGCAGTGGGACGGGTAGCAATCAGCCCCAGCATTTT. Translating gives CASSGTGSNQPQHF.

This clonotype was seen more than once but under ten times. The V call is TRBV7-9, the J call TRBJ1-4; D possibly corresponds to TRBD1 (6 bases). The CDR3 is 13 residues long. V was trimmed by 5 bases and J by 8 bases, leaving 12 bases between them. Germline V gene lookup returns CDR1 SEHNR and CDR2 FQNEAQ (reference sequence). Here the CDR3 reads CASSPGVIEKLFF. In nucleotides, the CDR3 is TGTGCCAGCAGCCCAGGGGTTATCGAAAAACTGTTTTTT.

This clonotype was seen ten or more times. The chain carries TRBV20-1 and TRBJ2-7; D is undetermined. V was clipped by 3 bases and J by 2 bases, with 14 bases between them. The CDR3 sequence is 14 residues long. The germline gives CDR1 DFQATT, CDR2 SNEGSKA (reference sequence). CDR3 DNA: TGCAGTGCTAGCTACACGGTAGGCACCTACGAGCAGTACTTC. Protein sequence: CSASYTVGTYEQYF.

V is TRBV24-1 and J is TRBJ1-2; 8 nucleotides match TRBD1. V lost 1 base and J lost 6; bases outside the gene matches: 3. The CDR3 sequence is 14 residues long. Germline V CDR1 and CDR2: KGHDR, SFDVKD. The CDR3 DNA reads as TGTGCCACCAGTGATTTTGCAGGGGGCGATGGCTACACCTTC. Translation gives CATSDFAGGDGYTF.

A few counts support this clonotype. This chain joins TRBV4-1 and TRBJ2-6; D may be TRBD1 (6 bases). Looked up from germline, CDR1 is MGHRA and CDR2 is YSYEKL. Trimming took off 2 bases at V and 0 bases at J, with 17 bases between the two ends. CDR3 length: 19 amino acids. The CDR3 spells CASSQPTGQVRSGANVLTF. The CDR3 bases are TGCGCCAGCAGCCAACCTACGGGACAAGTTCGCTCTGGGGCCAACGTCCTGACTTTC.

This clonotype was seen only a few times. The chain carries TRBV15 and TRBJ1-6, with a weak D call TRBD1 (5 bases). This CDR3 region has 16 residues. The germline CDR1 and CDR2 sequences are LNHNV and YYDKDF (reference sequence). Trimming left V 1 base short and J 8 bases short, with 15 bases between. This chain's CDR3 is CATSRATGTGYSPLHF. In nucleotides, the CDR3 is TGTGCCACCAGCAGAGCAACCGGGACGGGTTATTCACCCCTCCACTTT.

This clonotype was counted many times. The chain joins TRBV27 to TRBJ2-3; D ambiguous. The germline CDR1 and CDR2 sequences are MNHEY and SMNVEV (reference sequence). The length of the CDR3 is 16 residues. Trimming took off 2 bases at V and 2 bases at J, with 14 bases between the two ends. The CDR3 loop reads CASSLRKLTDTDTQYF. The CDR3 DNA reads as TGTGCCAGCAGTTTAAGAAAACTTACCGACACAGATACGCAGTATTTT.

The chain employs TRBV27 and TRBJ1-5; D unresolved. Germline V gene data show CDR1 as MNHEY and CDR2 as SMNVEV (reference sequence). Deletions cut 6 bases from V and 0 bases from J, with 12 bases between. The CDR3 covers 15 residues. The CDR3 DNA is TGTGCCAGCAGGAAGGCCCTCTATAGCAATCAGCCCCAGCATTTT. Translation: CASRKALYSNQPQHF.

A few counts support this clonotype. CDR3 DNA sequence: TGTGCCAGCAGCCAAGAAGGCCGAACCCCTTACGAGCAGTACTTC. This encodes CASSQEGRTPYEQYF. The chain uses TRBV3-1 and TRBJ2-7, with no clear D. Trimming removed 0 bases at V and 4 bases at J, with 13 bases between. The length of the CDR3 is 15 residues. Looked up from germline, CDR1 is LGHDT and CDR2 is YNNKEL (reference sequence).

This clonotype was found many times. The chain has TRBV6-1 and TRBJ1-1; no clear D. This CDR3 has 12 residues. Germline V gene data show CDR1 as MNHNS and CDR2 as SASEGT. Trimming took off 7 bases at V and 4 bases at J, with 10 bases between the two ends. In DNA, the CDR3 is TGTGCCAGCAAGTCCCCAGGCACTGAAGCTTTCTTT. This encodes CASKSPGTEAFF.

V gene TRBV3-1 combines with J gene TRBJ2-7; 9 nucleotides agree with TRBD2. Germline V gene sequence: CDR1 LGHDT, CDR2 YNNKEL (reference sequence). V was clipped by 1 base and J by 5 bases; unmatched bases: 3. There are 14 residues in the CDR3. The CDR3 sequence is CASSQGGGAHEQYF. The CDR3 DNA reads TGTGCCAGCAGCCAAGGCGGGGGGGCCCACGAGCAGTACTTC.

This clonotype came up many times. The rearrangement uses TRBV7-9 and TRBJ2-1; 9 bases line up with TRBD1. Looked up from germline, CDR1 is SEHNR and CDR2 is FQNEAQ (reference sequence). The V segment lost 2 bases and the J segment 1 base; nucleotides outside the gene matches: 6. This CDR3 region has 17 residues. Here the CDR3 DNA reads TGTGCCAGCAGCTTACCCCCTGGACAGGGGTCCTACAATGAGCAGTTCTTC. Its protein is CASSLPPGQGSYNEQFF.